This T cell receptor (beta chain) was captured in a study of cytomegalovirus exposure and HLA in healthy donors (dated by TCRdb to about 2017). A note on the overall study: In an earlier analysis of several hundred of the donors, about 260 Gb of sequence data and some 120 million unique TCR beta sequences from 180 million or so T cells were reported. Approximately 310 gigabases of sequencing data and approximately 80 million unique TCR sequences were included in an early release covering roughly 600 HLA-typed donors. Of the 300 to 450 genotyped donors, approximately 83% fell in the genetic ancestry cluster associated with self-reported Caucasian donors. The study aimed to test whether cataloging public T cell receptors could reveal signatures of past pathogen exposure. The T cell repertoires of around 730 subjects were profiled by immunosequencing and related to cytomegalovirus serostatus. A separate validation cohort of over a hundred different subjects was used in addition to the roughly 640-subject first cohort. High-throughput TCR immunosequencing, statistical association of individual TCRs with disease status, and machine learning were combined to predict cytomegalovirus infection status. In a later analysis, previously published TCR beta repertoires from 666 donors were re-analyzed and high-resolution HLA genotyping was added so that TCR occurrence patterns could be studied. Rather than drawing on any new phenotypic data, the later analysis identified candidate immune exposures from TCR beta sequences and the way those sequences occurred across donors. To decide whether each TCR beta V gene segment behaved as functional or pseudogenic, an earlier analysis of some 570 of the donors relied on high-throughput TCR beta sequencing. Donor age, sex, ethnicity and CMV serostatus were compiled alongside the repertoire data. A later genetic analysis took genome-wide SNP genotypes for about three fifths of the 666 donors and used that subset as a discovery cohort. All discovery cohort repertoires had been generated using a single sequencing platform. HLA typing covered class I and class II loci at four-digit resolution. Typing coverage differed by locus: A, B, C, DRB1 and DQB1 were typed in roughly 620-630 donors, DQA1 in 500 to 550, DPA1 in over 600, and DPB1 in 400 to 480. About five DR-DQ haplotypes were treated as single units for association and clustering because of strong linkage in the cohort. Across 398 genotyped donors of the cohort, an average of approximately 200,000 unique TCR beta nucleotide sequences per donor were sequenced, and 15% to 20% of those sequences were non-productive. The full study reports these points: Compared with the approximately 600-donor mean, donors in an Asian-associated ancestry cluster had fewer N-insertions in productive TCRs, according to a later genetic analysis. Some 15 rarely observed V segments, including chromosome 9 orphons, were excluded from the earlier analysis of approximately 500 of the donors because counts were too low. Correlated functional status among segregating V segments might be attributable to linkage disequilibrium, but an unknown experimental factor could not be ruled out. An association between a missense DCLRE1C variant and V-gene and J-gene trimming of TCR beta chains was found in a later genetic analysis and replicated in an independent cohort. A group of highly shared sequence variants was considered likely to be a technical artifact of the sequencing pipeline. When HLA alleles, especially DR and DQ, strongly co-occurred, TCR associations were difficult to assign to individual alleles. In both the original and validation cohorts, the classifier was reported to diagnose cytomegalovirus status with high specificity and sensitivity. In a later analysis, 15,000 to 20,000 TCR beta sequences were associated with specific HLA alleles at a false discovery rate of 0.05. Because some donors lacked HLA typing at each locus, the association tests relied only on the typed subset. An earlier analysis of some 590 of the donors showed that most TCR beta V segments appeared in productive rearrangements either about 87% or about 30% of the time, which broadly matched IMGT annotations. CMV serostatus was the only immune exposure information available for the cohort. This cohort had only TCR beta chains sequenced, and the lack of alpha or paired-chain data limited which features could be detected. A later analysis found that TCR association rates varied across HLA loci, with DRB1 alleles showing the most associated TCRs and HLA-C alleles the fewest. A later analysis found that HLA-associated TCR beta chains were more clonally expanded and had lower generation probabilities than equally common non-associated chains. Across donors, most TCR sequences were observed very rarely, whereas some public TCRs were present in many individuals. According to a later analysis, parvovirus B19, influenza, CMV and Epstein-Barr virus appeared linked to several top co-occurrence clusters. A total of about 150 TCR beta chains were listed by the study as associated with cytomegalovirus. In vitro tests confirmed that a few of the cytomegalovirus-associated TCR beta chains recognize cytomegalovirus antigens. Some IMGT-functional V segments, including TRBV6-2 and TRBV6-3, could not be distinguished by the 87-base-pair reads and were therefore excluded. It was suggested by the authors that the approach could potentially be generalized to other disease states and immunological phenotypes. In a later analysis, most CMV-associated TCR beta chains were found to appear HLA-restricted, with HLA associations seemingly driven largely by CMV exposure. A further reported finding was that TCR beta sequences accurately predicted the HLA-A and HLA-B alleles for most subjects in the first cohort. Sequencing depth was assumed to be roughly uniform across donors in the presence/absence analyses, though that assumption may not hold.

The cohort comprised fewer than 700 healthy bone marrow donors. Cohort members were all nominally healthy when sampled, although unrecorded immune exposures were likely present. The donor tested CMV seropositive and was one of the 289 seropositive cohort members. Each donor provided a peripheral blood sample, and peripheral blood mononuclear cells were used for TCR beta sequencing. Genomic DNA extraction from the blood cell samples was performed with the Qiagen DNeasy Blood Extraction Kit. Regarding this clone: Its specific antigen is unknown.

V is shortened by 2 bases, J by 4 bases, and the region joining them spans 17 bases. The germline V gene supplies CDR1 MDHEN and CDR2 SYDVKM. Measured from the cysteine to the phenylalanine, the CDR3 is 16 residues long. The entry retains the CDR3 DNA only, 48 bases that are in frame from base 1. The library was generated by the immunoSEQ multiplex PCR assay. For the multiplex PCR, a mixture combining 60 forward primers for TCR Vbeta segments and 13 reverse primers for TCR Jbeta segments was used. Amplification of the CDR3 region of rearranged TCR beta genes was performed with a multiplex PCR assay on genomic DNA. The amplified TCR beta libraries were sequenced on the Illumina HiSeq System as 87-base-pair reads. On the authors' methods: A later analysis tallied 75 million to 95 million unique TCR beta chains across the 700 or so repertoires, and approximately 12 million of those chains were shared by two or more donors. To remove PCR and sequencing errors, raw reads were error-corrected and collapsed into unique sequences using a nearest-neighbor algorithm that merged closely related sequences. CDR3 sequences were aligned to IMGT reference sequences to assign V, D and J gene segments. For a sequence to be retained, at least a six-nucleotide match to both a V gene segment and a J gene segment was required. A rearrangement was called productive if the CDR3 had no stop codons and remained in frame with V and J, and every other rearrangement was called non-productive. Following IMGT convention, CDR3 was defined as the stretch from the second conserved V-encoded cysteine up to the conserved J-encoded phenylalanine. Sequences without an unambiguous match to a single V gene segment were excluded from the earlier analysis of several hundred of the donors. An earlier analysis of 450 to 650 of the donors called V segments functional above 56.7% productive rearrangements and segregating when the between-donor standard deviation exceeded 5%. A statistical classification framework was built to diagnose cytomegalovirus status from the catalog of TCR beta chain sequences. In a later analysis, TCR nucleotide sequences were compared against IMGT/GENE-DB human TR gene sequences so that V and J genes could be assigned. In a later analysis, CDR3 sequences and most-parsimonious VDJ recombination scenarios were assigned using the TCRdist pipeline. A later analysis defined each TCR beta chain by its CDR3 amino acid sequence plus V-gene family, and excluded reads lacking a unique V-gene family. In a later analysis, approximately 590 highly shared, low-generation-probability nucleotide sequences were removed to address suspected cross-contamination and a sequencing artifact. In a later analysis, a clonal expansion index was calculated for each public chain from normalized within-repertoire ranks of inferred template counts. In a later analysis, generation probabilities were computed using a VDJ recombination model fitted to out-of-frame rearrangements, and the results were checked against IGoR. Hypergeometric tests were used in a later analysis to score TCR-TCR, TCR-HLA and TCR-CMV co-occurrence, with a repertoire-size bias correction applied to the TCR pairs. In a later analysis, false discovery rates were estimated by permuting HLA or CMV assignments 20 times. In a later analysis, co-occurring TCRs were grouped using DBSCAN, and TCRdist sequence similarity was added for clustering within HLA-allele-positive subsets. For co-occurrence clustering, repertoires with fewer than 30,000 or more than 120,000 public chains were excluded, along with four to six repertoires with anomalous nucleotide sharing. In TCRdb, the immuneACCESS table is reduced to in-frame sequences with V and J assigned. These tables do not hold every clone; where another copy was compared, an unresolved V gene accounts for under half, and the others remain unexplained. The D gene and trimming were derived from the DNA, and the V and J assignments and clone size from that table. The sample table holds 60,000 to 90,000 clones. 4.5% to 6.5% of the sample is taken by the ten largest.

The sequenced material came from PBMCs. This chain joins TRBV28 to TRBJ2-5, with TRBD1 as a weak D call on 6 bases. This receptor was obtained from a woman aged 40-49 years in good health and CMV-seropositive. For the CDR3, the sequence is CASSLGTTGTGETQYF. The nucleotide sequence reads TGTGCCAGCAGTTTAGGGACCACAGGGACGGGAGAGACCCAGTACTTC.